This passage covers 31 T cell receptor beta chains from one sample sequenced in a study of cytomegalovirus exposure and HLA in healthy donors. The study ran its PCR with 60 Vbeta and 13 Jbeta primers. The repertoire was sequenced with immunoSEQ multiplex PCR; TCRdb's copy has only in-frame clones and lacks some. The sample carries a few hundred thousand clones, about 74% recorded once. Material for sequencing was PBMCs. The receptors were sampled from a woman in her twenties or thirties in good health and CMV-seronegative.

The V call is TRBV30, the J call TRBJ2-1; tentatively, D is TRBD1 (6 bases). The CDR3 runs to 12 residues. V lost 2 bases, J lost 7 bases, and 9 bases lay in between. Germline lookup yields CDR1 GTSNPN and CDR2 SVGIG (reference sequence). CDR3 sequence reads: CAWSSRGNEQFF. CDR3 coding DNA: TGTGCCTGGAGTTCCAGGGGAAATGAGCAGTTCTTC.

The V gene is TRBV6-6, the J gene TRBJ1-4, with 8 bases lining up with TRBD1. The CDR3 has 14 residues. V lost 6 bases, J lost 4 bases, and 4 bases stayed unmatched. Germline CDR1 is MNHNY and CDR2 is SVGAGI (reference sequence). The CDR3 DNA follows: TGTGCCAGCAGACGGACAGGGCATAATGAAAAACTGTTTTTT. Residues: CASRRTGHNEKLFF.

This clone was found a few times. This chain uses TRBV5-1 with TRBJ1-2; D is possibly TRBD1 (5 bases). The CDR3 consists of 14 residues. From germline, CDR1 is SGHRS and CDR2 YFSETQ. The germline V and J ends were trimmed by 3 bases and 4 bases, with 13 bases remaining between them. The CDR3 sequence is CASSSGHASYGYTF. CDR3 nucleotide sequence: TGCGCCAGCAGCTCCGGACACGCCAGCTATGGCTACACCTTC.

The gene calls are TRBV5-5 and TRBJ1-6, with unresolved D. Germline loops: CDR1 SGHKS, CDR2 YYEKEE (reference sequence). The CDR3 length is 16 residues. Between the trimmed V and J ends, which lost 0 bases and 5 bases, there was a span of 12 bases. The CDR3 region is CASSLGGGLNNSPLHF. CDR3 DNA: TGTGCCAGCAGCTTGGGAGGCGGGCTTAATAATTCACCCCTCCACTTT.

This sequence joins TRBV6-5 and TRBJ2-7, with TRBD1 matching 9 bases. CDR1 and CDR2 from the germline V gene are MNHEY and SVGAGI. CDR3 length: 15 residues. V was pared by 6 bases and J by 3 bases, with 9 bases of the junction left unmatched. CDR3 amino acids: CASRGTGYGGYEQYF. For the CDR3, the DNA is TGTGCCAGCAGGGGGACAGGGTATGGGGGCTACGAGCAGTACTTC.

The gene calls are TRBV7-9 and TRBJ2-3, with D possibly matching TRBD2 (5 bases). Trimming left V 7 bases short and J 2 bases short, with 10 bases between. The CDR3 sequence is 13 residues long. Germline V CDR1 and CDR2: SEHNR, FQNEAQ (reference sequence). The CDR3 loop reads CASTSGATDTQYF. CDR3 in DNA: TGTGCCAGCACCAGCGGAGCCACAGATACGCAGTATTTT.

The V and J genes are TRBV30 and TRBJ1-1, with 9 bases matching TRBD1. With V trimmed by 4 bases and J by 6 bases, 6 bases remained unmatched. CDR1 and CDR2 (germline): GTSNPN, SVGIG (reference sequence). This CDR3 is 13 amino acids long. CDR3 sequence (DNA): TGTGCCTGGATTCAGGACAGGGGTTCTGAAGCTTTCTTT. This gives the protein CAWIQDRGSEAFF. Filled out from reference TRBV30 and TRBJ1-1, the complete variable domain reads SQTIHQWPATLVQPVGSPLSLECTVEGTSNPNLYWYRQAAGRGLQLLFYSVGIGQISSEVPQNLSASRPQDRQFILSSKKLLLSDSGFYLCAWIQDRGSEAFFGQGTRLTVV.

The V gene is TRBV4-1, the J gene TRBJ2-7; 7 nucleotides line up with TRBD1. This CDR3 region has 15 residues. Losses at the gene ends were 4 bases for V and 2 bases for J; bases not matched to a gene: 8. CDR1 MGHRA and CDR2 YSYEKL come from the germline V gene. CDR3 sequence: CASSPPGQQAYEQYF. The CDR3 nucleotides are TGCGCCAGCAGCCCACCGGGACAGCAAGCCTACGAGCAGTACTTC.

The J gene is TRBJ2-7, the V gene TRBV7-8, with a tentative D call TRBD1 (7 bases). The length of the CDR3 is 16 residues. V was clipped by 3 bases and J by 1 base, with 16 bases between them. Looked up from germline, CDR1 is SGHVS and CDR2 is FQNEAQ. As DNA, the CDR3 is TGTGCCAGCAGCTTTCCTGACAGGGCGGGGTCCTACGAGCAGTACTTC. It yields the protein CASSFPDRAGSYEQYF.

As for this clone: The junction and the germline gene differ at one end; a read error may be behind it. V gene TRBV6-1 combines with J gene TRBJ2-7; 8 bases align to TRBD1. Germline V lookup: CDR1 MNHNS, CDR2 SASEGT. This CDR3 is built from 18 residues. The CDR3 DNA is TGTGCCAGCAGTGAAAAACCCTTAGGGGCAGGGGGCTCCCACGAGCAGTACTTC. Protein sequence: CASSEKPLGAGGSHEQYF.

This chain links TRBV27 with TRBJ2-1; TRBD2 matches 13 bases. With V trimmed by 5 bases and J by 6 bases, 4 bases remained unmatched. The germline CDR1 and CDR2 sequences are MNHEY and SMNVEV (reference sequence). The CDR3 consists of 15 residues. In DNA form, the CDR3 reads TGTGCCAGCAGTGCGGGACTAGCGGGAATCAATGAGCAGTTCTTC. Residues: CASSAGLAGINEQFF.

Comment on this clone: It is unclear where the CDR3 begins or ends on the DNA, so no DNA is shown, and the CDR3 is as TCRdb lists it. J is TRBJ1-1 and V is TRBV27. Inclusive of both ends, the CDR3 amounts to 14 amino acids. Germline CDR1 and CDR2: MNHEY and SMNVEV (reference sequence). This CDR3 reads CASSTSVGDTEAFF.

The J gene is TRBJ2-2, the V gene TRBV5-4, with D possibly matching TRBD2 (6 bases). The length of the CDR3 is 15 residues. Germline values: CDR1 SGHNT, CDR2 YYREEE (reference sequence). V dropped 4 bases and J dropped 2 bases, with 12 bases sitting between them. CDR3 residues: CASSPRGLNTGELFF. The CDR3 bases are TGTGCCAGCAGCCCCCGGGGACTTAACACCGGGGAGCTGTTTTTT. Full variable domain (missing parts from reference TRBV5-4 and TRBJ2-2): ETGVTQSPTHLIKTRGQQVTLRCSSQSGHNTVSWYQQALGQGPQFIFQYYREEENGRGNFPPRFSGLQFPNYSSELNVNALELDDSALYLCASSPRGLNTGELFFGEGSRLTVL.

The chain links TRBV30 to TRBJ2-2; perhaps TRBD1 as D (6 bases). V was clipped by 5 bases and J by 5 bases, with 12 bases between them. Germline CDR1 GTSNPN, CDR2 SVGIG (reference sequence). The CDR3 consists of 13 residues. CDR3 amino acids: CAWLGGRTGELFF. In nucleotides, the CDR3 is TGTGCCTGGTTAGGGGGTAGGACCGGGGAGCTGTTTTTT. The full variable domain, completed using reference TRBV30 and TRBJ2-2, is SQTIHQWPATLVQPVGSPLSLECTVEGTSNPNLYWYRQAAGRGLQLLFYSVGIGQISSEVPQNLSASRPQDRQFILSSKKLLLSDSGFYLCAWLGGRTGELFFGEGSRLTVL.

The sample holds one count of this clone. This chain joins TRBV19 and TRBJ2-1, with D possibly matching TRBD1 (5 bases). CDR3 size: 15 residues. Per the germline V gene, CDR1 is LNHDA and CDR2 is SQIVND (reference sequence). The germline V and J ends were trimmed by 3 bases and 4 bases, with 13 bases remaining between them. CDR3 sequence (DNA): TGTGCCAGTAGTATTCCCGACAGCCCGTACAATGAGCAGTTCTTC. It is translated as CASSIPDSPYNEQFF.

Concerning this clone itself: At one of its ends the junction is not consistent with the germline gene, which may arise from a read error. The V and J genes are TRBV9 and TRBJ1-2, with unresolved D. This CDR3 comprises 14 residues. Germline loops: CDR1 SGDLS, CDR2 YYNGEE. DNA of the CDR3: TGTGCCAGCAGCTCCGGCGGTGCTCTCTATGGCTACAACTTC. Translation: CASSSGGALYGYNF.

The V and J genes are TRBV19 and TRBJ2-1, with D tentatively TRBD2 (6 bases). Between the trimmed V and J ends, which lost 6 bases and 4 bases, there was a span of 13 bases. The germline gives CDR1 LNHDA, CDR2 SQIVND (reference sequence). The CDR3 is made up of 14 amino acids. The CDR3 loop is CASRRDSLYNEQFF. In DNA form, the CDR3 reads TGTGCCAGTAGAAGGGACTCCTTATACAATGAGCAGTTCTTC.

The chain is built from TRBV27 and TRBJ2-2; 13 nucleotides match TRBD2. In germline, CDR1 is MNHEY, CDR2 SMNVEV (reference sequence). J lost 7 bases, V lost 2 bases, and 7 bases had no gene match. The CDR3 runs to 17 residues. The CDR3 DNA is TGTGCCAGCAGTTTAACTAGCGGGGGGGCAATCGGCGGGGAGCTGTTTTTT. This translates into CASSLTSGGAIGGELFF.

Regarding this clone: This sample also contains other DNA sequences that code for the same CDR3. The chain recombines TRBV6-1 with TRBJ1-5; no reliable D call. The CDR3 has 15 residues. V shed 3 bases and J shed 7 bases, with 16 bases lying between them. The germline V gene encodes CDR1 MNHNS and CDR2 SASEGT. In DNA, the CDR3 is TGTGCCAGCAGTGACCTCGACACGCGCCACCAGCCCCAGCATTTT. Its protein is CASSDLDTRHQPQHF.

The genes are TRBV19 and TRBJ2-1; 14 bases agree with TRBD2. Trimming cost V 7 bases and J 7 bases; bases outside gene matches: 6. This CDR3 is built from 15 residues. CDR1 is LNHDA, CDR2 SQIVND, per germline (reference sequence). In nucleotides, the CDR3 is TGTGCCAGTAAGATGACTAGCGGGGGGGCAAATGAGCAGTTCTTC. The encoded protein is CASKMTSGGANEQFF.

The CDR3 sequence is CAWSIGSSTQYF. In nucleotides, the CDR3 is TGTGCCTGGAGTATTGGCTCTTCTACGCAGTATTTT. The chain is built from TRBV30 and TRBJ2-3; D is unclear. V was clipped by 2 bases and J by 8 bases, with 11 bases between them. The CDR3 loop spans 12 amino acids. Germline values: CDR1 GTSNPN, CDR2 SVGIG (reference sequence). Full variable domain (rest looked up from reference TRBV30 and TRBJ2-3): SQTIHQWPATLVQPVGSPLSLECTVEGTSNPNLYWYRQAAGRGLQLLFYSVGIGQISSEVPQNLSASRPQDRQFILSSKKLLLSDSGFYLCAWSIGSSTQYFGPGTRLTVL.

The chain links TRBV11-3 to TRBJ1-1; D might be TRBD1 (5 bases). The CDR3 runs 13 residues. Trimming stripped 5 bases from V and 1 base from J, with 8 bases between. Per germline, CDR1 SGHNT and CDR2 YENEEA. CDR3 amino acids: CASSLTGNTEAFF. Written as DNA, the CDR3 is TGTGCCAGCAGCCTAACAGGGAACACTGAAGCTTTCTTT.

The CDR3 spells CASSQTSGGILEQYF. As DNA, the CDR3 is TGTGCCAGCAGTCAAACTAGCGGGGGAATTTTAGAGCAGTACTTC. The chain joins TRBV2 to TRBJ2-7; 11 bases map to TRBD2. Germline loops: CDR1 SNHLY, CDR2 FYNNEI. The CDR3 sequence is 15 residues long. The ends lost 5 bases at V and 7 bases at J; junction bases unmatched: 10.

The CDR3 DNA sequence: TGCGCCAGCAGCCCCGGGACTAGGAGTTTCCACGAGCAGTACTTC. As protein: CASSPGTRSFHEQYF. The genes are TRBV5-1 and TRBJ2-5; TRBD2 matches 8 bases. The J call may be wrong; the DNA end is better matched by TRBJ2-7. Germline V gene lookup returns CDR1 SGHRS and CDR2 YFSETQ. The CDR3 sequence is 15 residues long.

This chain joins TRBV27 and TRBJ2-3; 8 nucleotides line up with TRBD2. V shed 6 bases, J shed 6 bases, and the junction held 5 bases outside the gene matches. Germline V CDR1 and CDR2: MNHEY, SMNVEV (reference sequence). The CDR3 consists of 13 residues. CDR3 coding DNA: TGTGCCAGCAGGGCTAGCGGGTCCGATACGCAGTATTTT. It encodes CASRASGSDTQYF.

This clone is deemed medium-sized. The J gene is TRBJ2-5, the V gene TRBV2, with TRBD2 matching over 7 bases. The CDR3 totals 14 residues. The V gene end was trimmed by 4 bases and the J gene end by 3 bases; junction bases not matched to a gene: 5. CDR1 is SNHLY and CDR2 is FYNNEI in the germline V gene. CDR3 protein: CASSAGGWEETQYF. The CDR3 nucleotides are TGTGCCAGCAGTGCCGGGGGGTGGGAAGAGACCCAGTACTTC.

This rearrangement joins TRBV6-1 to TRBJ2-5; D call uncertain. The DNA end is a closer match to TRBJ2-7, so the J assignment may be wrong. Looked up from germline, CDR1 is MNHNS and CDR2 is SASEGT. The CDR3 loop spans 13 amino acids. CDR3 in amino acids: CASSANGAYEQYF. The CDR3 nucleotides read TGTGCCAGCAGTGCCAACGGAGCCTACGAGCAGTACTTC.

There are a few counts of this clone. This chain links TRBV30 with TRBJ1-2; unclear D gene. CDR1 GTSNPN and CDR2 SVGIG come from the germline V gene (reference sequence). V lost 0 bases, J lost 4 bases, and 9 bases lay in between. The CDR3 loop spans 13 amino acids. The CDR3 is CAWSVKGVYGYTF. For the CDR3, the DNA is TGTGCCTGGAGTGTAAAGGGAGTCTATGGCTACACCTTC. Supplemented by reference TRBV30 and TRBJ1-2, the full variable domain reads SQTIHQWPATLVQPVGSPLSLECTVEGTSNPNLYWYRQAAGRGLQLLFYSVGIGQISSEVPQNLSASRPQDRQFILSSKKLLLSDSGFYLCAWSVKGVYGYTFGSGTRLTVV.

The sample holds one count of this clone. V usage is TRBV19 and J usage is TRBJ1-4, with D perhaps TRBD1 (5 bases). CDR3 length: 15 residues. CDR1 and CDR2 (germline): LNHDA, SQIVND (reference sequence). The V end was cut by 4 bases, the J end by 0 bases, with 9 bases between. The DNA of the CDR3 is TGTGCCAGTAGTACAGGGCTGTCAACTAATGAAAAACTGTTTTTT. Translating it yields CASSTGLSTNEKLFF.

This clone was observed a few times. For the CDR3, the DNA is TGTGCCAGCAGCTTGGACCTACAAGAGACCCAGTACTTC. It encodes CASSLDLQETQYF. V is TRBV5-6 and J is TRBJ2-5, with unresolved D. The V end lost 0 bases, the J end lost 2 bases, and 5 bases lay between the germline ends. Germline lookup yields CDR1 SGHDT and CDR2 YYEEEE. This CDR3 spans 13 amino acids.

The V gene is TRBV19, the J gene TRBJ2-7; 14 bases line up with TRBD2. CDR1 and CDR2 (germline): LNHDA, SQIVND (reference sequence). J lost 2 bases, V lost 6 bases, and 12 bases had no gene match. CDR3 length equals 18 residues. This chain's CDR3 is CASSAGLAGGLPPYEQYF. CDR3 DNA sequence: TGTGCCAGTAGCGCCGGACTAGCGGGGGGACTGCCCCCCTACGAGCAGTACTTC. The variable domain in full, completed from reference TRBV19 and TRBJ2-7, reads DGGITQSPKYLFRKEGQNVTLSCEQNLNHDAMYWYRQDPGQGLRLIYYSQIVNDFQKGDIAEGYSVSREKKESFPLTVTSAQKNPTAFYLCASSAGLAGGLPPYEQYFGPGTRLTVT.